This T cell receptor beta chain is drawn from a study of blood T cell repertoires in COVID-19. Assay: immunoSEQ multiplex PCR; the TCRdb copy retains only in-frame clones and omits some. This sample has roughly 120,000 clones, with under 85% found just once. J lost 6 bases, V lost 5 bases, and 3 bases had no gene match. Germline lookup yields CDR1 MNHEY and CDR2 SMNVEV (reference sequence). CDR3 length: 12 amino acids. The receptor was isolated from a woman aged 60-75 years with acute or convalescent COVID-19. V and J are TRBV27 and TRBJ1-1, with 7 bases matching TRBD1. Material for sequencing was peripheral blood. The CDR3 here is CASSHRGSEAFF. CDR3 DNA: TGTGCCAGCAGTCACAGGGGATCTGAAGCTTTCTTT.